This T cell receptor beta chain comes out of a study of post-analysis software for immune sequencing data. The study's findings and limits: Samples prepared in the same batch strongly co-clustered by F measure. In patients, 4 to 6 TRBV segments were more frequent than in controls, with TRBV5-6, TRBV5-1 and TRBV20-1 among them. In multiple sclerosis, normalized Chao1 diversity was significantly below that of controls.

Prepared TCR beta cDNA libraries contained unique molecular identifiers. Each batch of about 1 to 11 million T cells produced roughly 0.5 million cDNA molecules. TCRdb analysed the PCR reads with MiXCR anew, one entry per CDR3 protein. The sample records 700,000 to 900,000 distinct CDR3 sequences, about 45% being singletons. On this clonotype: What it recognizes is unknown.

The CDR3 spans 12 residues. Germline values: CDR1 SEHNR, CDR2 FQNEAQ (reference sequence). V lost 3 bases, J lost 5 bases, and 5 bases lay in between. The source of this sequence is a girl aged 5-17 years with multiple sclerosis. The chain links TRBV7-9 to TRBJ2-1; no clear D. Specimen: blood. The CDR3 loop reads CASSFQDNEQFF. The CDR3 DNA reads as TGTGCCAGCAGCTTCCAAGACAATGAGCAGTTCTTC.